This T cell receptor beta chain was observed in a study of Ad26.COV2.S vaccination and SARS-CoV-2 variants. Study summary: Donor had been placed in the Ad26.COV2.S arm of the COV1001 trial. The study's findings and limits: Total responses of T cells may have been underestimated by the analyses of TCR breadth and depth. The authors reported substantial breadth in spike-specific CD8+ and CD4+ T cell responses after vaccination.

This CDR3 has 12 residues. Germline-derived CDR1 and CDR2 are DFQATT and SNEGSKA (reference sequence). With 3 bases removed from V and 0 bases from J, the gap between germline ends came to 6 bases. Treatment: roughly 20 received Ad26.COV2.S at low or high dose, single or two shots; about five received placebo; per-sample allocation not given. All samples were drawn on day 63, counting from the first vaccine or placebo injection. The administered vaccine (an Ad26 vector) expressed Wuhan-strain SARS-CoV-2 spike. Of note for this clone: The antigen is unknown. Other nucleotide sequences from this sample produce the same CDR3.

Method: immunoSEQ multiplex PCR; TCRdb's copy keeps in-frame clones and lacks some. Of about 680,000 clones listed, approximately 88% were seen once; the top ten hold over 1.3%. The sequencing used peripheral blood, collected in a trial of Ad26.COV2.S vaccine versus placebo. The TCR sequence derives from a person between 18 and 65 years old who received the Ad26.COV2.S COVID-19 vaccine or a placebo. The chain combines TRBV20-1 with TRBJ2-7; no clear D. The CDR3 nucleotides are TGCAGTGCTAGTGCTTCCTCCTACGAGCAGTACTTC. Translated, it gives CSASASSYEQYF.